Described below is a single T cell receptor (beta chain) sequence and its context. It lacks a known antigen. Library construction relied on the immunoSEQ multiplex PCR assay. For the multiplex PCR, a mixture combining 60 forward primers for TCR Vbeta segments and 13 reverse primers for TCR Jbeta segments was used. A multiplex PCR assay on genomic DNA amplified the CDR3 region of rearranged TCR beta genes. The amplified TCR beta libraries were sequenced on the Illumina HiSeq System as 87-base-pair reads. In the authors' own workflow: In a later analysis, some 80 million unique TCR beta chains were counted across the 650 to 700 repertoires, and roughly 11 million of these chains were shared by at least two donors. A nearest-neighbor algorithm error-corrected the raw reads and collapsed the reads into unique sequences, merging closely related sequences to remove PCR and sequencing errors. To assign V, D and J gene segments, CDR3 sequences were aligned to IMGT reference sequences. For a sequence to be retained, at least a six-nucleotide match to both a V gene segment and a J gene segment was required. Rearrangements were classified as productive when the CDR3 lacked stop codons and remained in frame with V and J, and all other rearrangements were classified as non-productive. CDR3 was defined by IMGT convention, running from the second conserved V-encoded cysteine to the conserved J-encoded phenylalanine. The earlier analysis of roughly 590 of the donors excluded any sequence lacking an unambiguous match to a single V gene segment. An earlier analysis of approximately 590 of the donors classified V segments as functional when productive rearrangements were above 56.7% and as segregating when the standard deviation between donors was above 5%. A statistical classification framework was built for diagnosing cytomegalovirus status from the catalog of TCR beta chain sequences. V and J gene assignment, in a later analysis, came from comparing TCR nucleotide sequences with IMGT/GENE-DB human TR gene sequences. The TCRdist pipeline was used in a later analysis to assign CDR3 sequences and most-parsimonious VDJ recombination scenarios. In a later analysis, each TCR beta chain was defined by its CDR3 amino acid sequence together with its V-gene family, and reads without a unique V-gene family were excluded. A later analysis removed 500 to 650 highly shared, low-generation-probability nucleotide sequences to deal with suspected cross-contamination and a sequencing artifact. For each public chain, a later analysis derived a clonal expansion index from normalized ranks of inferred template counts within each repertoire. In a later analysis, generation probabilities were computed with a VDJ recombination model fitted to out-of-frame rearrangements, and the resulting probabilities were checked against IGoR. Hypergeometric tests were used in a later analysis to score TCR-TCR, TCR-HLA and TCR-CMV co-occurrence, with a repertoire-size bias correction applied to the TCR pairs. False discovery rates were estimated in a later analysis by permuting HLA or CMV assignments 20 times. In a later analysis, co-occurring TCRs were grouped with DBSCAN, and TCRdist sequence similarity was added when clustering was performed within HLA-allele-positive subsets. Repertoires with fewer than 30,000 or more than 120,000 public chains, plus five repertoires with anomalous nucleotide sharing, were excluded from co-occurrence clustering. This is the immuneACCESS table as TCRdb keeps it, with only in-frame sequences that have V and J called. A part of the clones is gone; compared with another copy, unresolved V genes explain less than half, and the rest is unexplained. The DNA was the basis for D and trimming; V, J and clone size are from that table. This sample's table has entries for some 84,000 clones. Approximately 0.63% of the sample is taken by the ten largest.

The sample originates from a study of cytomegalovirus exposure and HLA in healthy donors (dated by TCRdb to the late 2010s). In the study overall: In an earlier analysis of about 560 of the donors, approximately 260 Gb of sequence data and 95 million to 130 million unique TCR beta sequences from roughly 200 million T cells were reported. An early release covering just under 650 HLA-typed donors comprised about 300 gigabases of sequencing data and some 79 million unique TCR sequences. The genetic ancestry cluster associated with self-reported Caucasian donors included about 81% of the roughly 410 genotyped donors. The study aimed to test whether signatures of past pathogen exposure could be identified by cataloging public T cell receptors. The study profiled the T cell repertoires of 550 to 700 subjects by immunosequencing and related them to cytomegalovirus serostatus. A separate validation cohort of some 130 different subjects was used in addition to the approximately 670-subject first cohort. The study combined high-throughput TCR immunosequencing, statistical association of individual TCRs with disease status, and machine learning to predict cytomegalovirus infection status. In a later analysis, previously published TCR beta repertoires from 600 to 850 donors were re-analyzed and high-resolution HLA genotyping was added so that TCR occurrence patterns could be studied. In the later analysis, no new phenotypic data were used to find candidate immune exposures; instead, reliance was placed on TCR beta sequences and their occurrence across donors. An earlier analysis of 587 of the donors used high-throughput TCR beta sequencing to judge whether each TCR beta V gene segment behaved as functional or pseudogenic. Donor age, sex, ethnicity and CMV serostatus were collected together with the repertoire data. A later genetic analysis used genome-wide SNP genotypes for about 65% of the roughly 700 donors, treating that subset as a discovery cohort. Every repertoire in the discovery cohort had been generated on one and the same sequencing platform. Class I and class II HLA loci were covered by the typing at four-digit resolution. Typing coverage varied by locus: roughly 629-630 donors for A, B, C, DRB1 and DQB1; approximately 500 for DQA1; nearly 610 for DPA1; roughly 450 for DPB1. Five DR-DQ haplotypes were treated as single units for association and clustering because of strong linkage in the cohort. Among 300 to 450 genotyped donors of the cohort, an average of around 240,000 unique TCR beta nucleotide sequences were sequenced per donor, about a sixth of them non-productive. What the authors observed across the whole study: In both the original and validation cohorts, the classifier was reported to diagnose cytomegalovirus status with high specificity and sensitivity. Compared with the approximately 670-donor mean, donors in an Asian-associated ancestry cluster had fewer N-insertions in productive TCRs, according to a later genetic analysis. At a false discovery rate of 0.05, a later analysis linked under 20,000 TCR beta sequences to specific HLA alleles. The authors suggested that the approach could potentially be generalized to other disease states and immunological phenotypes. CMV serostatus was the only immune exposure information available for the cohort. A group of highly shared sequence variants was considered likely to be a technical artifact of the sequencing pipeline. When HLA alleles, especially DR and DQ, strongly co-occurred, attributing TCR associations to individual alleles was difficult. Some IMGT-functional V segments, including TRBV6-2 and TRBV6-3, could not be distinguished by the 87-base-pair reads and were therefore excluded. Correlated functional status among segregating V segments might reflect linkage disequilibrium, but an unknown experimental factor could not be ruled out. A further reported finding was that TCR beta sequences accurately predicted the HLA-A and HLA-B alleles for most subjects in the first cohort. In an earlier analysis of 587 of the donors, most TCR beta V segments were observed in productive rearrangements about 87% or about 30% of the time, broadly matching IMGT annotations. The study gave a list of about 150 TCR beta chains associated with cytomegalovirus. Because counts were too low, about 18 rarely observed V segments, including chromosome 9 orphons, were left out of the earlier analysis of some 600 of the donors. According to a later analysis, parvovirus B19, influenza, CMV and Epstein-Barr virus appeared linked to several top co-occurrence clusters. A later analysis found that TCR association rates varied across HLA loci, with DRB1 alleles showing the most associated TCRs and HLA-C alleles the fewest. Presence/absence analyses assumed roughly uniform sequencing depth across donors, an assumption that may not hold. In a later genetic analysis, a missense DCLRE1C variant was associated with V-gene and J-gene trimming of TCR beta chains, and the association was replicated in an independent cohort. Only TCR beta chains were sequenced in this cohort, and the absence of alpha or paired-chain data limited detectable features. Because HLA typing was unavailable for some donors at each locus, only the typed subset was used in association tests. A few of the identified cytomegalovirus-associated TCR beta chains were confirmed in vitro to be specific for cytomegalovirus antigens. Across donors, most TCR sequences were observed very rarely, whereas some public TCRs were present in many individuals. Compared with equally common non-associated chains, HLA-associated TCR beta chains in a later analysis were more clonally expanded and had lower generation probabilities. According to a later analysis, most CMV-associated TCR beta chains appeared to be HLA-restricted, and the HLA associations seemed to be driven largely by CMV exposure.

In total, fewer than 750 healthy bone marrow donors made up the cohort. At the time of sampling, every cohort member was nominally healthy, though immune exposures that went unrecorded were likely present. The donor tested CMV seronegative and was one of the 352 seronegative cohort members. Each donor provided a peripheral blood sample, and peripheral blood mononuclear cells were used for TCR beta sequencing. Genomic DNA was extracted from the blood cell samples with the Qiagen DNeasy Blood Extraction Kit. The CDR3 sequence holds 14 residues, the cysteine and phenylalanine included. Only the CDR3 portion is preserved as DNA: 42 bases, with reading frame beginning at the first base. CDR1 and CDR2 are drawn from the germline V gene: KGHSH, LQKENI. Cut back by 4 bases and 1 base, the V and J ends lie 11 bases apart.

The sequencing sample was made of PBMCs. This sequence was found in a man in his fifties in good health and CMV-seronegative. The V and J segments used are TRBV18 and TRBJ2-7; no D gene can be assigned with confidence. Read as DNA, the sequence is TGTGCCAGCTCACTTAACACCAGGTCCTACGAGCAGTACTTC. This is translated as CASSLNTRSYEQYF.